This passage covers 24 T cell receptor beta chains from one sample sequenced in a study of cytotoxic CD8 clonotypes in ibrutinib-treated CLL. Assay used: immunoSEQ multiplex PCR; TCRdb lists only in-frame clones, some missing. There are 300,000 to 350,000 clones in the sample; almost 80% occur only once, and more than 6% lies in the top ten. The sequenced sample was PBMCs, obtained before ibrutinib treatment. Receptors originate from a human donor with chronic lymphocytic leukemia.

This sequence joins TRBV30 and TRBJ1-4; D uncertain. The V end was cut by 3 bases, the J end by 8 bases, with 13 bases between. The CDR3 is made up of 13 amino acids. CDR1 GTSNPN and CDR2 SVGIG come from the germline V gene (reference sequence). CDR3 nucleotide sequence: TGTGCCTGGAGAGGACCTGGGTGGGAAAAACTGTTTTTT. It is translated as CAWRGPGWEKLFF.

The count of this clone is one. The chain employs TRBV28 and TRBJ2-7, with no clear D. Germline CDR1 MDHEN, CDR2 SYDVKM. With 5 bases removed from V and 5 bases from J, the gap between germline ends came to 19 bases. This CDR3 region has 15 residues. The DNA for the CDR3 is TGTGCCAGCAGTCCCCACCCTGGCGTGGTGGACGAGCAGTACTTC. Amino acid sequence: CASSPHPGVVDEQYF.

The CDR3 is CASSYSRLAGDYEQYF. CDR3 nucleotide sequence: TGTGCCAGCAGTTACTCCAGACTAGCGGGAGATTACGAGCAGTACTTC. The chain combines TRBV6-5 with TRBJ2-7; 12 bases are shared with TRBD2. Germline-derived CDR1 and CDR2 are MNHEY and SVGAGI. The CDR3 runs to 16 residues. Losses at the gene ends were 0 bases for V and 4 bases for J; bases not matched to a gene: 4.

The rearrangement uses TRBV5-1 and TRBJ2-3, with D tentatively TRBD2 (5 bases). The CDR3 runs to 14 residues. Trimming shortened V by 1 base and J by 3 bases, and 9 bases separated the two germline ends. CDR1 and CDR2 from the germline V gene are SGHRS and YFSETQ. In nucleotides, the CDR3 is TGCGCCAGCAGCTTGTGGCTAGCAACAGATACGCAGTATTTT. Translating it yields CASSLWLATDTQYF.

This rearrangement joins TRBV28 to TRBJ1-5, with D unclear. V lost 7 bases, J lost 0 bases, and 7 bases lay in between. This CDR3 is built from 13 residues. Germline V gene lookup returns CDR1 MDHEN and CDR2 SYDVKM. The CDR3 sequence is CASNSDSNQPQHF. The CDR3 region has the DNA TGTGCCAGCAACTCGGATAGCAATCAGCCCCAGCATTTT.

This clone was recorded only once. V and J are TRBV30 and TRBJ2-3, with a possible D match to TRBD2 (6 bases). V gave up 4 bases and J gave up 4 bases, with 24 bases separating them. The CDR3 runs to 17 residues. In germline, CDR1 is GTSNPN, CDR2 SVGIG (reference sequence). This CDR3 reads CAWKGGSRNEAADTQYF. The CDR3 coding sequence is TGTGCCTGGAAGGGAGGTAGCCGGAACGAGGCCGCAGATACGCAGTATTTT.

The J gene is TRBJ1-3, the V gene TRBV9; D ambiguous. V lost 0 bases and J 4 bases, leaving 8 bases between the germline ends. From germline, CDR1 is SGDLS and CDR2 YYNGEE. This CDR3 has 14 residues. CDR3 sequence: CASSVELMGNTIYF. CDR3 bases: TGTGCCAGCAGCGTAGAGCTCATGGGAAACACCATATATTTT.

The rearrangement joins TRBV9 to TRBJ1-2; 8 nucleotides agree with TRBD1. The CDR3 totals 14 residues. V lost 0 bases, J lost 6 bases, and 4 bases stayed unmatched. Germline CDR1 and CDR2: SGDLS and YYNGEE. CDR3 region: CASSVADRVHGYTF. The CDR3 region has the DNA TGTGCCAGCAGCGTAGCGGACAGGGTGCATGGCTACACCTTC.

CDR3: CASSLAGTSGETQYF. CDR3 in DNA: TGTGCCAGCAGCTTGGCCGGGACTAGCGGAGAGACCCAGTACTTC. This chain uses TRBV5-5 with TRBJ2-5; TRBD2 matches at 11 bases. This CDR3 comprises 15 residues. The germline gives CDR1 SGHKS, CDR2 YYEKEE (reference sequence). V gave up 0 bases and J gave up 4 bases; unmatched junction bases: 2.

The chain joins TRBV19 to TRBJ2-1; D unresolved. CDR1 is LNHDA, CDR2 SQIVND, per germline (reference sequence). There are 13 residues in the CDR3. Trimming took off 1 base at V and 6 bases at J, with 7 bases between the two ends. In DNA form, the CDR3 reads TGTGCCAGTAGTATAGGACTTATCAATGAGCAGTTCTTC. It is translated as CASSIGLINEQFF.

This clone has only one observation. V is TRBV29-1 and J is TRBJ2-7, with no clear D. CDR3 size: 12 residues. Trimming left V 7 bases short and J 4 bases short, with 14 bases between. Germline CDR1 SQVTM, CDR2 ANQGSEA. The CDR3 spells CSADVNSYEQYF. CDR3 nucleotides: TGCAGCGCCGACGTGAATAGTTACGAGCAGTACTTC.

The CDR3 DNA reads as TGTGCCAGCAGTGAATCTCACTATGGCTACACCTTC. It codes for CASSESHYGYTF. V is TRBV25-1 and J is TRBJ1-2; no clear D gene. The germline V gene encodes CDR1 MGHDK and CDR2 SYGVNS. This CDR3 region has 12 residues. The ends were cut back, 1 base at V and 3 bases at J, with 3 bases in the middle.

This rearrangement joins TRBV7-3 to TRBJ2-2; 12 bases align to TRBD2. The CDR3 contains 17 residues. Germline V gene sequence: CDR1 SGHTA, CDR2 FQGTGA. The V and J ends lost 2 bases and 2 bases, in that order; junction bases with no gene match: 3. The DNA of the CDR3 is TGTGCCAGCAGCTTATCTAGCGGGAGGGCCAACACCGGGGAGCTGTTTTTT. The encoded protein is CASSLSSGRANTGELFF.

The chain joins TRBV5-4 to TRBJ2-5; D might be TRBD1 or TRBD2, each matching 5 bases. Looked up from germline, CDR1 is SGHNT and CDR2 is YYREEE (reference sequence). CDR3 length equals 14 residues. Trimming stripped 4 bases from V and 1 base from J, with 11 bases between. The CDR3 nucleotides read TGTGCCAGCAGCACCTCGGGACGCCAAGAGACCCAGTACTTC. Its translation is CASSTSGRQETQYF.

The CDR3 DNA reads TGTGCCAGCAGCTTGTTCCCCAGGGGACTTTACGAGCAGTACTTC. It is translated as CASSLFPRGLYEQYF. V usage is TRBV5-6 and J usage is TRBJ2-7; TRBD1 or TRBD2 may be the D gene (6 bases each). V was pared by 1 base and J by 4 bases, with 15 bases between. The CDR3 consists of 15 residues. The germline V gene has CDR1 SGHDT and CDR2 YYEEEE.

This chain joins TRBV27 and TRBJ1-2, with TRBD1 as a possible D gene (5 bases). This CDR3 comprises 13 residues. Trimming took off 0 bases at V and 8 bases at J, with 10 bases between the two ends. Germline assignment: CDR1 MNHEY and CDR2 SMNVEV (reference sequence). The CDR3 DNA is TGTGCCAGCAGTTTATCAGGGGTAGGCGGCTACACCTTC. Translated, it gives CASSLSGVGGYTF.

V is TRBV23-1 and J is TRBJ2-2; the D gene is possibly TRBD1 (7 bases). TRBV23-1 is an ORF, with its function uncertain. The CDR3 consists of 16 residues. The germline V and J ends were trimmed by 3 bases and 3 bases, with 14 bases remaining between them. The CDR3 region is CASSQVGRGDTGELFF. The CDR3 region has the DNA TGCGCCAGCAGTCAGGTAGGCAGGGGGGACACCGGGGAGCTGTTTTTT.

This chain connects TRBV13 to TRBJ2-3; 8 bases are a match to TRBD2. The CDR3 extends over 15 amino acids. Germline V gene sequence: CDR1 PRHDT, CDR2 FYEKMQ (reference sequence). The V segment lost 4 bases and the J segment 0 bases; nucleotides outside the gene matches: 3. CDR3 in amino acids: CASSYSGASTDTQYF. DNA for the CDR3: TGTGCCAGCAGCTATAGCGGGGCTAGCACAGATACGCAGTATTTT.

The table lists this clone with a few counts. The rearrangement joins TRBV11-3 to TRBJ2-3; D uncertain. V was clipped by 0 bases and J by 2 bases, with 9 bases between them. CDR3 length equals 15 residues. CDR1 and CDR2 (germline): SGHNT, YENEEA. The CDR3 coding sequence is TGTGCCAGCAGCTTAGAGGCAAGTCCCACAGATACGCAGTATTTT. Translation: CASSLEASPTDTQYF. Filled out from reference TRBV11-3 and TRBJ2-3, the complete variable domain reads EAGVVQSPRYKIIEKKQPVAFWCNPISGHNTLYWYLQNLGQGPELLIRYENEEAVDDSQLPKDRFSAERLKGVDSTLKIQPAELGDSAVYLCASSLEASPTDTQYFGPGTRLTVL.

There are a few counts of this clone. In nucleotides, the CDR3 is TGCAGCGTTGAAGTTGTCTATGGCTACACCTTC. Translation: CSVEVVYGYTF. The J gene is TRBJ1-2, the V gene TRBV29-1; unclear D gene. The germline gives CDR1 SQVTM, CDR2 ANQGSEA. There are 11 residues in the CDR3. V was trimmed by 1 base and J by 4 bases, leaving 4 bases between them.

V usage is TRBV11-3 and J usage is TRBJ2-1; D perhaps matches TRBD1 (5 bases). Trimming stripped 5 bases from V and 2 bases from J, with 13 bases between. Germline CDR1 is SGHNT and CDR2 is YENEEA. CDR3 length: 15 residues. The CDR3 loop is CASSETGGPYNEQFF. In DNA, the CDR3 is TGTGCCAGCAGCGAAACAGGTGGGCCCTACAATGAGCAGTTCTTC.

The chain links TRBV7-2 to TRBJ2-7, with 8 bases that match TRBD2. V lost 5 bases, J lost 6 bases, and 18 bases stayed unmatched. This CDR3 is built from 17 residues. Germline loops: CDR1 SGHTA, CDR2 FQGNSA. The CDR3 DNA follows: TGTGCCAGCAGCGTCCCTACGTTGGCGGGAGGTGTGTTCGAGCAGTACTTC. This encodes CASSVPTLAGGVFEQYF.

Points on this clone: The sample has other DNA sequences that encode this CDR3 too. The chain has TRBV30 and TRBJ1-5, with D unclear. CDR1 is GTSNPN and CDR2 is SVGIG in the germline V gene (reference sequence). V dropped 2 bases and J dropped 1 base, with 6 bases sitting between them. This CDR3 is 13 amino acids long. The CDR3 DNA sequence: TGTGCCTGGAGTTTGCTAAGCAATCAGCCCCAGCATTTT. Its protein is CAWSLLSNQPQHF.

The chain recombines TRBV4-1 with TRBJ2-1; D is uncertain. In germline, CDR1 is MGHRA, CDR2 YSYEKL. Trimming cost V 3 bases and J 10 bases, with 16 bases left between them. This CDR3 has 14 amino acids. The CDR3 sequence is CASSHPLTSSEQFF. The CDR3 bases are TGCGCCAGCAGCCACCCCCTTACGAGCTCAGAGCAGTTCTTC.